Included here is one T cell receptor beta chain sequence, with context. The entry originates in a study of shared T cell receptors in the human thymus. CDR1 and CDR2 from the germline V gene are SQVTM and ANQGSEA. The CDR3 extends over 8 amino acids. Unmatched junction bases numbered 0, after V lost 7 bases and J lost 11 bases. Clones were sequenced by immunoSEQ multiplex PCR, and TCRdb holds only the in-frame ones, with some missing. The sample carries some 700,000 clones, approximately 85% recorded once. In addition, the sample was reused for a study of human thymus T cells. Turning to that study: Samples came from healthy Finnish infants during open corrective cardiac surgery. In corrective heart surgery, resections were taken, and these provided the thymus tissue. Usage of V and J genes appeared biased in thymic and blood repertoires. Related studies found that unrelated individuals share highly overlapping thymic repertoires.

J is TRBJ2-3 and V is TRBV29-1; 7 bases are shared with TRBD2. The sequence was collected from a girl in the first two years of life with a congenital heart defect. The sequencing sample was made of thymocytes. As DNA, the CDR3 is TGCAGCGGGGGGGGGCAGTATTTT. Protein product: CSGGGQYF.